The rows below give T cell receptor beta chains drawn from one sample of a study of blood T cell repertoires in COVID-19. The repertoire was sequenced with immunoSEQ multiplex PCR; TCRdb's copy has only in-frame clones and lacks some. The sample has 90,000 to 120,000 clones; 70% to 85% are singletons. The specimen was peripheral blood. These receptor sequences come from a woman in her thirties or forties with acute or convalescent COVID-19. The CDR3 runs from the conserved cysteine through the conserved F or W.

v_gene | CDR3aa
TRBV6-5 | CASSPGQGLKETQYF
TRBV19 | CASTKNRANTGELFF
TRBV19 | CASSSVRTGELFF
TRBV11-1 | CASSLFRGAEGAFF
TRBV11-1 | CASSLPGAPETQYF
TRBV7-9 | CASSRPGTGIETQYF
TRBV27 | CASRRGGDEQFF
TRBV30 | CAWHLGLGNTDTQYF
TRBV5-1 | CASRPDSSRHYEQYF
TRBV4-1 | CASSQDPGRDYGYTF
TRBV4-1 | CASSQDVAGGFEKLFF
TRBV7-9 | CASSLGASGKTQYF
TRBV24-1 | CATSDVTGQETQYF
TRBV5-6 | CASSPIQVSTDTQYF
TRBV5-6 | CASSNRGTTYEQYF
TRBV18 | CASSPSGETQYF
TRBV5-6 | CASSWGQGANYGYTF
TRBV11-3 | CASSLGQGSYNEQFF
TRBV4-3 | CASSQEGTGKAGELFF
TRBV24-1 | CATSDTGTRIDEQYF
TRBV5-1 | CASSRRPQDRANYGYTF
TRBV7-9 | CASSSDTVNLLNYGYTF
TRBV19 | CASSKQGFSYNEQFF
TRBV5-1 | CASSFNGQGNTEAFF
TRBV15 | CATSRNSGGSYNEQFF
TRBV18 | CASSPFSEGSNEQFF
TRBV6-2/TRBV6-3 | CASSQTYSTDTQYF
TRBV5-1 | CASSSQTGGEKLFF
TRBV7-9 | CASSSIPRDGGVNTEAFF
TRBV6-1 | CASSETLSSPLHF
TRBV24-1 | CATSDRQYARTGPNQPQHF
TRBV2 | CASSGVLAGNEQFF
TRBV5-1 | CASRPAQISNSPLHF
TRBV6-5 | CASSYYGTGGGYEQYF
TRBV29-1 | CSVLGPSYSTDTQYF
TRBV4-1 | CASSQISGYNEQFF
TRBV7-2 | CASSPRDRGQGGEKLFF
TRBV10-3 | CAISEFSGGYLLKSSYEQYF
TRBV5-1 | CASRYGGPGDIQYF
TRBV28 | CASAGQPNSPLHF
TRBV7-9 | CASSSDRLPLSYEQYF
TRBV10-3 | CATSPGSYNEQFF
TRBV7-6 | CASRATSASTDTQYF
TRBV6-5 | CASSYSGQEFGYTF
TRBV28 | CASSFYGNTEAFF
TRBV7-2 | CASSLGGQLASGANVLTF
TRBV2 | CSGAEFTDTQYF
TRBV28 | CASSPHQGNEQYF
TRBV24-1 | CATSEANYGYTF